The T cell receptor (beta chain) under discussion was sequenced for a study of TIL therapy for anti-PD-1-resistant metastatic lung cancer. Trimming cost V 7 bases and J 5 bases, with 18 bases left between them. This CDR3 is built from 14 residues. Germline V gene sequence: CDR1 SEHNR, CDR2 FQNEAQ (reference sequence). The libraries were made with immunoSEQ v3. Clones were sequenced by immunoSEQ multiplex PCR, and TCRdb holds only the in-frame ones, with some missing. The sample consists of 20,000 or so clones, 80% to 90% of them appearing once. Details on this clone: Its matching antigen is unknown.

Findings of the study overall: The baseline peripheral repertoire was partially replaced by infused TIL clonotypes that later decayed.

The time point is: pre-treatment sample, taken before nivolumab and TIL therapy. This clonotype was sampled from a person between 30 and 80 years old with non-small cell lung cancer. J is TRBJ2-7 and V is TRBV7-9; possibly TRBD2 for D (5 bases). The specimen was blood, collected at baseline. The CDR3 sequence is CASTLLNSDHEQYF. CDR3 sequence (DNA): TGTGCCAGCACCCTCTTGAATAGCGACCACGAGCAGTACTTC. The complete variable domain, with remaining parts taken from reference TRBV7-9 and TRBJ2-7, reads DTGVSQNPRHKITKRGQNVTFRCDPISEHNRLYWYRQTLGQGPEFLTYFQNEAQLEKSRLLSDRFSAERPKGSFSTLEIQRTEQGDSAMYLCASTLLNSDHEQYFGPGTRLTVT.